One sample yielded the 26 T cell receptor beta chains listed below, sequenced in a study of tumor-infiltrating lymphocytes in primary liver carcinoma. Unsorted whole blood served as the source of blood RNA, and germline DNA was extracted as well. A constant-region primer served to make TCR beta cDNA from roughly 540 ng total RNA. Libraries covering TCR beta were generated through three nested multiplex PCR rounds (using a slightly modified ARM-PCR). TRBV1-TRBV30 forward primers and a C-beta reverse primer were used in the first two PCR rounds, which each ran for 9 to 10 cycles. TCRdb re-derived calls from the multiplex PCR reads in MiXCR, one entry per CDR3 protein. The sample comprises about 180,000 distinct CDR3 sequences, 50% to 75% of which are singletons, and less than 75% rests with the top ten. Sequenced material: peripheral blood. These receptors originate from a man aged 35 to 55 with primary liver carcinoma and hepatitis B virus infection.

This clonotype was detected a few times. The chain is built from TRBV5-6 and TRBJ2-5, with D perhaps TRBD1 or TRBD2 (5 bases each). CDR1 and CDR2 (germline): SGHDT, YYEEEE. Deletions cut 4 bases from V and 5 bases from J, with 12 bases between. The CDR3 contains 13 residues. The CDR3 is CASSPGPGETQYF. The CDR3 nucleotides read TGTGCCAGCAGCCCGGGGCCGGGGGAGACCCAGTACTTC. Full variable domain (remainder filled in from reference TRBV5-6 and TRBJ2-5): DAGVTQSPTHLIKTRGQQVTLRCSPKSGHDTVSWYQQALGQGPQFIFQYYEEEERQRGNFPDRFSGHQFPNYSSELNVNALLLGDSALYLCASSPGPGETQYFGPGTRLLVL.

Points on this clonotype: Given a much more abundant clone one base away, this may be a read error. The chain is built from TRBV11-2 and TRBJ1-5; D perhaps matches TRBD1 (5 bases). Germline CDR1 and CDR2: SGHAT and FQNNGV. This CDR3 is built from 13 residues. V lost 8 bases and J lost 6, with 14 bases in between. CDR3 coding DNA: TGTGCCAGCCGCTACGGGGGGGGTCAGCCCCAGCATTTT. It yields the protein CASRYGGGQPQHF.

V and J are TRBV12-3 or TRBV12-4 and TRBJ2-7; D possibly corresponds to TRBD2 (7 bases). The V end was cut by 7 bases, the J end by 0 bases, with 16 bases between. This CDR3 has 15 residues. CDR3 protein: CASTLGGESSYEQYF. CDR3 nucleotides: TGTGCCAGCACGTTAGGGGGGGAGAGCTCCTACGAGCAGTACTTC.

The CDR3 sequence: CASSPVRARDIQYF. In nucleotides, the CDR3 is TGTGCCAGCAGTCCGGTTCGGGCACGGGACATTCAGTACTTC. V gene TRBV6-5 combines with J gene TRBJ2-4; D is unclear. CDR1 is MNHEY, CDR2 SVGAGI, per germline. This CDR3 has 14 residues. V dropped 5 bases and J dropped 8 bases, with 16 bases sitting between them.

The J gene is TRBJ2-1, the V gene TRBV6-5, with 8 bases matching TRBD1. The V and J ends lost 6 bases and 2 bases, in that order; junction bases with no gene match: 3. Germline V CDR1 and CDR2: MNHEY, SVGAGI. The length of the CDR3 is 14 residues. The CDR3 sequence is CASSAGGTYNEQFF. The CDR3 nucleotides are TGTGCCAGCAGCGCAGGGGGCACCTACAATGAGCAGTTCTTC.

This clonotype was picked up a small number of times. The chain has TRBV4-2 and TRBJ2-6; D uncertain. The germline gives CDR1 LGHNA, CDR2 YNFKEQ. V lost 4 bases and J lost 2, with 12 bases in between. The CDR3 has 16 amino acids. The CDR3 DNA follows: TGTGCCAGCAGCCCTGACTCTGGGGCTGGGGCCAACGTCCTGACTTTC. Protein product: CASSPDSGAGANVLTF.

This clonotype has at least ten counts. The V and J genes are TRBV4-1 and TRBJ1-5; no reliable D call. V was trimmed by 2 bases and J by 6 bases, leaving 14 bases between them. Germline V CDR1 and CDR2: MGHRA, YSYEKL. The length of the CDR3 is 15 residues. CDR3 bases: TGCGCCAGCAGCCAACTCCCGGGAGCAACTCAGCCCCAGCATTTT. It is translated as CASSQLPGATQPQHF.

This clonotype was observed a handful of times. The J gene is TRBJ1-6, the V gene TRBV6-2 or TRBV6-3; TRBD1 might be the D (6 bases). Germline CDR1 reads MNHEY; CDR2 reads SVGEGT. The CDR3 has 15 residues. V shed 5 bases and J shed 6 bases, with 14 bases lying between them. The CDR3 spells CASSLGGGLNSPLHF. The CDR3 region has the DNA TGTGCCAGCAGTCTTGGCGGGGGCCTTAATTCACCCCTCCACTTT.

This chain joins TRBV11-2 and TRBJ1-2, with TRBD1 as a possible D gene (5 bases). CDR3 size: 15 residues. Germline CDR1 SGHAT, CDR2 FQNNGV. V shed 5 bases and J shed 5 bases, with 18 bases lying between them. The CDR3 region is CASSPPDTPEYGYTF. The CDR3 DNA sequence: TGTGCCAGCAGCCCACCGGACACCCCGGAGTATGGCTACACCTTC.

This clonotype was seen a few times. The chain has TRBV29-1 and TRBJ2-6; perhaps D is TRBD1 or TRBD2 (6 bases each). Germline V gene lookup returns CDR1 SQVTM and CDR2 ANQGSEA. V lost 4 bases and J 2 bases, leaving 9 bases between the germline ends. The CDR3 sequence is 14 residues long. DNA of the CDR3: TGCAGCGTTGTGGGGGGCACTGGGGCCAACGTCCTGACTTTC. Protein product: CSVVGGTGANVLTF. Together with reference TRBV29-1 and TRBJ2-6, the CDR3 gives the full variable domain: SAVISQKPSRDICQRGTSLTIQCQVDSQVTMMFWYRQQPGQSLTLIATANQGSEATYESGFVIDKFPISRPNLTFSTLTVSNMSPEDSSIYLCSVVGGTGANVLTFGAGSRLTVL.

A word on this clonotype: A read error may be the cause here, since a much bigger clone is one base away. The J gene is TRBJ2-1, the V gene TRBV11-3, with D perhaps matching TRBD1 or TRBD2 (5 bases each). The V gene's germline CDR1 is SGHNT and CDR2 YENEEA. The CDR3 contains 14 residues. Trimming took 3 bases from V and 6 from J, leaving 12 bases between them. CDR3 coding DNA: TGTGCCAGCAGCTTGGGGGTGAGTTCCAATGAGCAGTTCTTC. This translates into CASSLGVSSNEQFF.

Here the CDR3 reads CASSLDIRLVMDEQFF. CDR3 in DNA: TGTGCCAGCAGCTTGGATATCCGATTAGTCATGGATGAGCAGTTCTTC. J is TRBJ2-1 and V is TRBV11-2; D is unclear. This CDR3 comprises 16 residues. Germline V CDR1 and CDR2: SGHAT, FQNNGV. V was clipped by 3 bases and J by 8 bases, with 20 bases between them.

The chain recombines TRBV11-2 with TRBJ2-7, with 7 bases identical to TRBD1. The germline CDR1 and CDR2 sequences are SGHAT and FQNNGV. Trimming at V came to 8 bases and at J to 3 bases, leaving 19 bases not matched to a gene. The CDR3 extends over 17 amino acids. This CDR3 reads CASFGWTLDRTNYEQYF. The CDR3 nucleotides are TGTGCCAGCTTCGGTTGGACCTTGGACAGGACAAACTACGAGCAGTACTTC.

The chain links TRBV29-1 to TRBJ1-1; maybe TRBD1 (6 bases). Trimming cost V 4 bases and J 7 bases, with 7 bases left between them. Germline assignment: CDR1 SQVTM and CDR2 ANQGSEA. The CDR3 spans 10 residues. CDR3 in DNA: TGCAGCGTTGGGACAGTTGAAGCTTTCTTT. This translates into CSVGTVEAFF.

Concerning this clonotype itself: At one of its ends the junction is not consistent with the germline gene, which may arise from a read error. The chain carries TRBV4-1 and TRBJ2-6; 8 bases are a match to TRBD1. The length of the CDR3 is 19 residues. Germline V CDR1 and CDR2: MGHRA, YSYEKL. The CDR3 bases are TGCGTCAGCAGCCAAGACCAAGGACAGGGTACTCCTGGGGCCAACGTCCTGACTTTC. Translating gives CVSSQDQGQGTPGANVLTF.

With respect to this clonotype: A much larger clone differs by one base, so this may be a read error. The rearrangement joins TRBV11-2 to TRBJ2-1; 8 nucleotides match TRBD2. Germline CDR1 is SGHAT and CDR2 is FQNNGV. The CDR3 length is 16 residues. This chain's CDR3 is CVSSLRREALIKEQFF. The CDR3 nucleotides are TGTGTCAGCAGCTTACGGCGGGAGGCCCTGATAAAGGAGCAGTTCTTC.

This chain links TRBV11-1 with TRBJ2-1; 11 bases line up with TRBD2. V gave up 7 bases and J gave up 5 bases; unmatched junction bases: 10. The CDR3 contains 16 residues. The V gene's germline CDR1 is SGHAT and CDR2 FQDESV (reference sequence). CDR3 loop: CASNSQLAGADNEQFF. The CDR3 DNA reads TGTGCCAGCAATTCCCAACTAGCGGGGGCAGACAATGAGCAGTTCTTC.

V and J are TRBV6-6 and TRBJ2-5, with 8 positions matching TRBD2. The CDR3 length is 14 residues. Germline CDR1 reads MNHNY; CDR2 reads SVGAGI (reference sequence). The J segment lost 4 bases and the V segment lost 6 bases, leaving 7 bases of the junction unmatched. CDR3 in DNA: TGTGCCAGCAGCGTAGCGGGACGGGCAGAGACCCAGTACTTC. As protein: CASSVAGRAETQYF.

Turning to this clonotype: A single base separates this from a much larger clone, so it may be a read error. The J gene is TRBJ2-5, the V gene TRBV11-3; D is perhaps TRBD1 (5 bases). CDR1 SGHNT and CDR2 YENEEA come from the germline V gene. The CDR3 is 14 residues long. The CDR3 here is CVSKTGASQETQYF. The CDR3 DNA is TGTGTCAGCAAAACAGGAGCCTCCCAAGAGACCCAGTACTTC.

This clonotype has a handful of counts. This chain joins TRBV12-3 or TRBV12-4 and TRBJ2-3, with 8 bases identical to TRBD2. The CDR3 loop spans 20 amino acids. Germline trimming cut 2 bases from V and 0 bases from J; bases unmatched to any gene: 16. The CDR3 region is CASSLNPPGVSGKSTDTQYF. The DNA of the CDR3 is TGTGCCAGCAGTTTAAATCCCCCCGGGGTTAGCGGGAAAAGCACAGATACGCAGTATTTT.

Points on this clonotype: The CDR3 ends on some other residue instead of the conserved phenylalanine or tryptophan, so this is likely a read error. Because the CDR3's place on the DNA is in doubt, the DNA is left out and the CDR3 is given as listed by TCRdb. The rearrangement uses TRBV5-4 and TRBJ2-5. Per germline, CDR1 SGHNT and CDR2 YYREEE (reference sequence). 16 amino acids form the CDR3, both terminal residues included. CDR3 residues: CASSLLTAGYQETLYL.

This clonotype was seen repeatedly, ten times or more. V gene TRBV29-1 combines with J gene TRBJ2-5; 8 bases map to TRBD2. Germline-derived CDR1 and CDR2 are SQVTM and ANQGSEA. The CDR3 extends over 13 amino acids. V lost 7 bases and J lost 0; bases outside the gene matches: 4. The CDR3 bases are TGCAGCGCTTTTAGCGGGAACCAAGAGACCCAGTACTTC. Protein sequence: CSAFSGNQETQYF.

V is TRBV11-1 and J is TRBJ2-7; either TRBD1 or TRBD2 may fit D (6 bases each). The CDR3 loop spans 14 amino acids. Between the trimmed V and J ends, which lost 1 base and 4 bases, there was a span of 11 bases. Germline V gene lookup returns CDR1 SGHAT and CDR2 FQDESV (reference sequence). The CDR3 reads CASSLGIGGYEQYF. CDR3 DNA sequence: TGTGCCAGCAGCTTAGGGATAGGGGGGTACGAGCAGTACTTC.

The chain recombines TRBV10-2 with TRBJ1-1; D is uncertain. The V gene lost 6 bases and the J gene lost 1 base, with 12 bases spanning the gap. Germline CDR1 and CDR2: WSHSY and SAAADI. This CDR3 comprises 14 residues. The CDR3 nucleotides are TGCGCCAGCAGCGAATGGTCGGAGAACACTGAAGCTTTCTTT. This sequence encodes CASSEWSENTEAFF.

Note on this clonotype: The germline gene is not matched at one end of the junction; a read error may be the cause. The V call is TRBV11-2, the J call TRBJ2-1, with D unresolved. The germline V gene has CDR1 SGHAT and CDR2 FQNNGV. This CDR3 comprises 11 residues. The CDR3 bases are TGTGTCAGCAGCTTTACCAATGAGCACTTCTTC. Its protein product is CVSSFTNEHFF.

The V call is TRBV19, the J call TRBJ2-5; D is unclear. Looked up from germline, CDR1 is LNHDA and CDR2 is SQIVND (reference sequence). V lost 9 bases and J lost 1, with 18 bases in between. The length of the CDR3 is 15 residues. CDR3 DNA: TGTGCCAGCTCACCGGACGTTGGCCGCCAAGAGACCCAGTACTTC. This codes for CASSPDVGRQETQYF.